A selection of T cell receptor beta chains follows, all from one sample in a study of metastatic and nonmetastatic thyroid tumors. Through MiXCR, TCRdb re-clonotyped the PCR reads. Seen here are about 19,000 clones, about 15% observed once, and the top ten hold approximately 17%. Specimen: blood. Receptors originate from a male donor with papillary thyroid cancer or a benign thyroid nodule (not recorded which). Some clones in this sample may be carry-over from other donors' samples. CDR3s include the opening cysteine and the closing phenylalanine or tryptophan. The D gene is left open where the match is weak. Clone size is given for some rows only: seen once, a few or many times, or a class if the clone is expanded.

V gene: TRBV28
D gene: .
clone size: medium-sized
J gene: TRBJ2-7
CDR3 DNA: TGTGCCAGCAGCTTGACCCGGGGACTCACCTACGAGCAGTACTTC
CDR3 protein: CASSLTRGLTYEQYF

V gene: TRBV7-7
D gene: TRBD1
clone size: .
J gene: TRBJ2-5
CDR3 DNA: TGTGCTAGCAGCAAAACAGGGGTCCAAGAGACCCAGTACTTC
CDR3 protein: CASSKTGVQETQYF

V gene: TRBV20-1
D gene: .
clone size: many
J gene: TRBJ2-1
CDR3 DNA: TGCAGTGCTAGTTCCAATTCGGTGGGGAATGAGCAGTTCTTC
CDR3 protein: CSASSNSVGNEQFF

V gene: TRBV11-2
D gene: .
clone size: many
J gene: TRBJ2-1
CDR3 DNA: TGTGCCAGCAGCCCAGGGGCCGGGGAGTTCTTC
CDR3 protein: CASSPGAGEFF

V gene: TRBV20-1
D gene: .
clone size: .
J gene: TRBJ2-7
CDR3 DNA: TGCAGTGCTAACAGGTACGTACAGACCTACGAGCAGTACTTC
CDR3 protein: CSANRYVQTYEQYF

V gene: TRBV4-2
D gene: .
clone size: medium-sized
J gene: TRBJ2-7
CDR3 DNA: TGTGCCAGCAGCCAAGACGTGGAGCAGTACTTC
CDR3 protein: CASSQDVEQYF

V gene: TRBV11-2
D gene: .
clone size: .
J gene: TRBJ2-7
CDR3 DNA: TGTGCCAGCAGCCCCCGGCCCGACAGCCACGAGCAGTACTTC
CDR3 protein: CASSPRPDSHEQYF

V gene: TRBV15
D gene: .
clone size: many
J gene: TRBJ1-3
CDR3 DNA: TGTGCCACCAGCAGAGCGGCTTCTGGAAACACCATATATTTT
CDR3 protein: CATSRAASGNTIYF

V gene: TRBV13
D gene: TRBD2
clone size: many
J gene: TRBJ2-1
CDR3 DNA: TGTGCCAGCAACGGACTAGCGGGAGATGAGCAGTTCTTC
CDR3 protein: CASNGLAGDEQFF

V gene: TRBV30
D gene: .
clone size: .
J gene: TRBJ2-7
CDR3 DNA: TGTGCCTGGAGTGTACCAGGCGGAGCCTACGAGCAGTACTTC
CDR3 protein: CAWSVPGGAYEQYF

V gene: TRBV28
D gene: TRBD1
clone size: many
J gene: TRBJ2-7
CDR3 DNA: TGTGCCAGCAGCTCGGGACAGACAAGTCCCTACGAGCAGTACTTC
CDR3 protein: CASSSGQTSPYEQYF

V gene: TRBV28
D gene: TRBD1
clone size: .
J gene: TRBJ1-1
CDR3 DNA: TGTGCCAGCAGCCAAGGCAGACAGGGGGCTGAAGCTTTCTTT
CDR3 protein: CASSQGRQGAEAFF

V gene: TRBV27
D gene: .
clone size: many
J gene: TRBJ2-1
CDR3 DNA: TGTGCCAGCCGATTTTTAGACCCATACAATGAGCAGTTCTTC
CDR3 protein: CASRFLDPYNEQFF

V gene: TRBV20-1
D gene: .
clone size: many
J gene: TRBJ2-4
CDR3 DNA: TGCAGTGCAACCGGCTGGGCTAGCGTGAACATTCAGTACTTC
CDR3 protein: CSATGWASVNIQYF

V gene: TRBV6-1
D gene: .
clone size: .
J gene: TRBJ2-5
CDR3 DNA: TGTGCCAGCAGTGTGGGGGCTAGCCCTCTTGAAGAGACCCAGTACTTC
CDR3 protein: CASSVGASPLEETQYF

V gene: TRBV28
D gene: .
clone size: .
J gene: TRBJ2-5
CDR3 DNA: TGTGCCAGCAGCTTGGAATGGGGGGGCGCTCTGGAGACCCAGTACTTC
CDR3 protein: CASSLEWGGALETQYF

V gene: TRBV27
D gene: .
clone size: many
J gene: TRBJ2-3
CDR3 DNA: TGTGCCAGCAGTTTCTTCGCGGCCACCACAGATACGCAGTATTTT
CDR3 protein: CASSFFAATTDTQYF

V gene: TRBV18
D gene: .
clone size: .
J gene: TRBJ2-7
CDR3 DNA: TGTGCCAGCTCACCCGACAGGAGATACTCCTACGAGCAGTACTTC
CDR3 protein: CASSPDRRYSYEQYF

V gene: TRBV11-2
D gene: .
clone size: medium-sized
J gene: TRBJ2-1
CDR3 DNA: TGTGCCAGCAGCCCCTGGACAGATTCCTACAATGAGCAGTTCTTC
CDR3 protein: CASSPWTDSYNEQFF

V gene: TRBV9
D gene: TRBD2
clone size: many
J gene: TRBJ2-1
CDR3 DNA: TGTGCCAGCAGCCGTAGCGGGTTAAACTACAATGAGCAGTTCTTC
CDR3 protein: CASSRSGLNYNEQFF

V gene: TRBV29-1
D gene: .
clone size: many
J gene: TRBJ1-1
CDR3 DNA: TGCAGCGTTGGTTCCGGCACTGAAGCTTTCTTT
CDR3 protein: CSVGSGTEAFF

V gene: TRBV29-1
D gene: .
clone size: many
J gene: TRBJ1-4
CDR3 DNA: TGCAGCGTTGCATGGAGGGAAAAACTGTTTTTT
CDR3 protein: CSVAWREKLFF

V gene: TRBV20-1
D gene: .
clone size: .
J gene: TRBJ2-1
CDR3 DNA: TGCAGTGCTAGCCTAGGGTCTAGCGTATACAATGAGCAGTTCTTC
CDR3 protein: CSASLGSSVYNEQFF

V gene: TRBV11-2
D gene: .
clone size: many
J gene: TRBJ1-2
CDR3 DNA: TGTGCCAGCAGCCCACCCCGGACACTTTTTTACTATGGCTACACCTTC
CDR3 protein: CASSPPRTLFYYGYTF

V gene: TRBV6-1
D gene: .
clone size: many
J gene: TRBJ1-5
CDR3 DNA: TGTGCCAGCAGTCTACAGACAGGAAATCAGCCCCAGCATTTT
CDR3 protein: CASSLQTGNQPQHF

V gene: TRBV20-1
D gene: .
clone size: many
J gene: TRBJ2-1
CDR3 DNA: TGCAGTGCTAGGGGAAGCGGCACCTACAATGAGCAGTTCTTC
CDR3 protein: CSARGSGTYNEQFF

V gene: TRBV4-1
D gene: .
clone size: many
J gene: TRBJ1-2
CDR3 DNA: TGCGCCAGCAGCCAAGGTCCCCCTGGACTTTCTAACTATGGCTACACCTTC
CDR3 protein: CASSQGPPGLSNYGYTF

V gene: TRBV11-3
D gene: .
clone size: .
J gene: TRBJ2-5
CDR3 DNA: TGTGCCAGCAGCTTAGGAGTGTGGTGGGAGACCCAGTACTTC
CDR3 protein: CASSLGVWWETQYF

V gene: TRBV28
D gene: .
clone size: many
J gene: TRBJ2-5
CDR3 DNA: TGTGCCAGCAGTTTAGGGGGGGCGAGATGGGAGACCCAGTACTTC
CDR3 protein: CASSLGGARWETQYF

V gene: TRBV6-2/TRBV6-3
D gene: .
clone size: many
J gene: TRBJ2-6
CDR3 DNA: TGTGCCAGCAGTTACAGTGGGGTTGGGGCCAACGTCCTGACTTTC
CDR3 protein: CASSYSGVGANVLTF

V gene: TRBV18
D gene: TRBD1
clone size: many
J gene: TRBJ2-7
CDR3 DNA: TGTGCCAGCTCGCCCGGGACAGACTACGAGCAGTACTTC
CDR3 protein: CASSPGTDYEQYF

V gene: TRBV12-3/TRBV12-4
D gene: .
clone size: many
J gene: TRBJ2-7
CDR3 DNA: TGTGCCAGCAGTAAGCACTCCTACGAGCAGTACTTC
CDR3 protein: CASSKHSYEQYF

V gene: TRBV6-6
D gene: TRBD2
clone size: many
J gene: TRBJ2-7
CDR3 DNA: TGTGCCAGCAGTTACCCCAGTGGCCTAGCGGGAGAAAAATATATCTACGAGCAGTACTTC
CDR3 protein: CASSYPSGLAGEKYIYEQYF

V gene: TRBV9
D gene: TRBD2
clone size: many
J gene: TRBJ2-6
CDR3 DNA: TGTGCCAGCAGCGGACTAGCGGGAGGGAACTCTGGGGCCAACGTCCTGACTTTC
CDR3 protein: CASSGLAGGNSGANVLTF

V gene: TRBV5-6
D gene: .
clone size: many
J gene: TRBJ2-5
CDR3 DNA: TGTGCCAGCAGCTTGGCCTTTACTAGCTCAGAGACCCAGTACTTC
CDR3 protein: CASSLAFTSSETQYF